The 26 T cell receptor beta chains below all came from one sample that was sequenced in a study of T cells after yellow fever vaccination. One entry per CDR3 protein results from TCRdb running MiXCR on the 5' RACE reads. The sample has around 50,000 distinct CDR3 sequences, roughly 7% seen once; the top ten hold more than 25%. The specimen was CD8+ T cells sorted from PBMCs, collected roughly 15 days after the first yellow fever vaccination. Receptors were obtained from a man between 18 and 35 years old who received the YFV17D yellow fever vaccine.

In its sample, this clonotype was seen a few times. The rearrangement links TRBV5-8 to TRBJ1-5; D not certain. Germline CDR1 SGHTS, CDR2 YDEGEE. The V end was cut by 2 bases, the J end by 4 bases, with 1 base between. The CDR3 totals 11 residues. The CDR3, as DNA: TGTGCCAGCAGCTTAAATCAGCCCCAGCATTTT. Translation gives CASSLNQPQHF.

This clonotype was recorded at least ten times. The genes are TRBV29-1 and TRBJ1-5; a weak D match, TRBD1 (5 bases). CDR1 and CDR2 (germline): SQVTM, ANQGSEA. Trimming cost V 7 bases and J 4 bases, with 17 bases left between them. This CDR3 is built from 14 residues. As DNA, the CDR3 is TGCAGCGCCATCGCGGGGGTAGGGAATCAGCCCCAGCATTTT. Its translation is CSAIAGVGNQPQHF.

Many counts were recorded for this clonotype. The V call is TRBV4-2, the J call TRBJ2-1; TRBD2 matches 10 bases. Germline V gene data show CDR1 as LGHNA and CDR2 as YNFKEQ. The CDR3 consists of 15 residues. Trimming removed 3 bases from V and 3 bases from J; junction bases left unmatched: 2. CDR3 coding DNA: TGTGCCAGCAGCCAGGCTAGCGGGGGCTACAATGAGCAGTTCTTC. Translation: CASSQASGGYNEQFF.

Many counts were recorded for this clonotype. The chain employs TRBV27 and TRBJ2-7; TRBD2 matches 14 bases. The V segment lost 5 bases and the J segment 0 bases; nucleotides outside the gene matches: 6. The CDR3 is made up of 17 amino acids. Germline V lookup: CDR1 MNHEY, CDR2 SMNVEV (reference sequence). The chain's CDR3 is CASSLGLAGVSSYEQYF. The CDR3 bases are TGTGCCAGCAGTCTGGGACTAGCGGGGGTAAGCTCCTACGAGCAGTACTTC.

J is TRBJ2-7 and V is TRBV7-8; no clear D gene. V shed 4 bases and J shed 3 bases, with 19 bases lying between them. Germline V gene sequence: CDR1 SGHVS, CDR2 FQNEAQ. CDR3 length: 16 residues. The CDR3 DNA sequence: TGTGCCAGCAGCTCGGTCACGGTTTCTCGAGACTACGAGCAGTACTTC. The encoded protein is CASSSVTVSRDYEQYF.

This clonotype came up many times. The chain combines TRBV7-2 with TRBJ2-1; 10 bases agree with TRBD2. V lost 1 base to trimming and J lost 8 bases; unmatched junction nucleotides: 8. CDR3 length equals 16 residues. Germline loops: CDR1 SGHTA, CDR2 FQGNSA. The CDR3 loop is CASSLDSSGGGDEQFF. CDR3 DNA: TGTGCCAGCAGCTTAGATTCTAGCGGGGGTGGGGATGAGCAGTTCTTC.

This clonotype showed up just a few times. The chain is built from TRBV2 and TRBJ1-3; D not certain. CDR3 length: 16 amino acids. Germline lookup yields CDR1 SNHLY and CDR2 FYNNEI. With 1 base removed from V and 0 bases from J, the gap between germline ends came to 10 bases. CDR3 nucleotide sequence: TGTGCCAGCAGTGAAGGATCCGGATTCTCTGGAAACACCATATATTTT. Amino acid sequence: CASSEGSGFSGNTIYF.

This clonotype was recorded a few times. This chain joins TRBV20-1 and TRBJ2-1; perhaps TRBD1 as D (6 bases). Germline lookup yields CDR1 DFQATT and CDR2 SNEGSKA (reference sequence). V lost 2 bases, J lost 4 bases, and 9 bases lay in between. This CDR3 is 13 amino acids long. CDR3 residues: CSARIGGYNEQFF. As DNA, the CDR3 is TGCAGTGCTAGAATAGGGGGATACAATGAGCAGTTCTTC.

Many counts were recorded for this clonotype. The CDR3 protein is CSVGRSSYEQYF. The CDR3, as DNA: TGCAGCGTTGGAAGATCATCCTACGAGCAGTACTTC. The rearrangement uses TRBV29-1 and TRBJ2-7; D gene ambiguous. V was pared by 4 bases and J by 1 base, with 8 bases between. Germline V lookup: CDR1 SQVTM, CDR2 ANQGSEA. This CDR3 has 12 amino acids.

There are many counts of this clonotype. The chain joins TRBV29-1 to TRBJ2-2; no definite D call. The CDR3 has 15 residues. Between the trimmed V and J ends, which lost 1 base and 6 bases, there was a span of 15 bases. Per the germline V gene, CDR1 is SQVTM and CDR2 is ANQGSEA. CDR3 region: CSVEVSANDAGELFF. CDR3 nucleotides: TGCAGCGTTGAAGTGTCTGCTAACGACGCCGGGGAGCTGTTTTTT.

There are many counts of this clonotype. This rearrangement joins TRBV9 to TRBJ2-1, with D possibly being TRBD2 (5 bases). The V gene's germline CDR1 is SGDLS and CDR2 YYNGEE. V shed 3 bases and J shed 5 bases, with 18 bases lying between them. The CDR3 sequence is 16 residues long. The DNA for the CDR3 is TGTGCCAGCAGCGCCACGGGATTCGTCGGCGACAATGAGCAGTTCTTC. Its protein product is CASSATGFVGDNEQFF.

This clonotype was recorded at least ten times. The rearrangement joins TRBV5-1 to TRBJ1-5; D uncertain. Germline values: CDR1 SGHRS, CDR2 YFSETQ. Trimming stripped 0 bases from V and 6 bases from J, with 10 bases between. The CDR3 consists of 14 residues. Written as DNA, the CDR3 is TGCGCCAGCAGCTTGGAAGGGTCTAGTCAGCCCCAGCATTTT. It codes for CASSLEGSSQPQHF.

A word on this clonotype: With a much larger clone just one base away, this may be a read error. This chain connects TRBV9 to TRBJ2-2; D unresolved. With 9 bases removed from V and 5 bases from J, the gap between germline ends came to 8 bases. CDR3 length: 11 amino acids. Per germline, CDR1 SGDLS and CDR2 YYNGEE. CDR3 DNA: TGTGCCACCAGTTATACCGGGGAGCTGTTTTTT. Translation: CATSYTGELFF. Combining the CDR3 with reference TRBV9 and TRBJ2-2 gives the whole variable domain DSGVTQTPKHLITATGQRVTLRCSPRSGDLSVYWYQQSLDQGLQFLIQYYNGEERAKGNILERFSAQQFPDLHSELNLSSLELGDSALYFCATSYTGELFFGEGSRLTVL.

This clonotype has a count of ten or more. This rearrangement joins TRBV7-2 to TRBJ2-1, with D possibly being TRBD2 (6 bases). The CDR3 contains 17 residues. Per germline, CDR1 SGHTA and CDR2 FQGNSA. Trimming cost V 4 bases and J 1 base, with 17 bases left between them. The CDR3 region is CASSSVGGTASYNEQFF. The DNA for the CDR3 is TGTGCCAGCAGCTCGGTGGGCGGGACGGCGTCCTACAATGAGCAGTTCTTC.

This clonotype was observed at least ten times. J is TRBJ2-7 and V is TRBV19; 8 bases are a match to TRBD2. V lost 3 bases to trimming and J lost 0 bases; unmatched junction nucleotides: 4. Looked up from germline, CDR1 is LNHDA and CDR2 is SQIVND (reference sequence). The CDR3 is 15 amino acids. The CDR3: CASSIGGGPSYEQYF. The CDR3 DNA follows: TGTGCCAGTAGTATTGGCGGGGGGCCCTCCTACGAGCAGTACTTC.

As to this clonotype: This may come from a read error, since a much larger clone is one base off. This rearrangement joins TRBV20-1 to TRBJ1-1, with 7 bases fitting TRBD1. Losses at the gene ends were 5 bases for V and 4 bases for J; bases not matched to a gene: 7. The CDR3 extends over 13 amino acids. Germline assignment: CDR1 DFQATT and CDR2 SNEGSKA (reference sequence). CDR3 sequence reads: CSAVPDRVTEAFF. The CDR3 DNA sequence: TGCAGTGCTGTTCCCGACAGGGTCACTGAAGCTTTCTTT.

This clonotype occurred many times. V is TRBV11-2 and J is TRBJ2-5, with D perhaps TRBD1 (5 bases). The CDR3 is 15 amino acids. V was trimmed by 5 bases and J by 4 bases, leaving 17 bases between them. Germline CDR1 and CDR2: SGHAT and FQNNGV. The chain's CDR3 is CASSDQVRGGETQYF. For the CDR3, the DNA is TGTGCCAGCAGCGACCAGGTTAGGGGTGGAGAGACCCAGTACTTC.

This clonotype was seen ten or more times. The V gene is TRBV29-1, the J gene TRBJ2-7; D perhaps matches TRBD1 (5 bases). CDR3 length: 13 residues. V was shortened by 7 bases and J by 2 bases, with 15 bases between the two germline ends. Germline lookup yields CDR1 SQVTM and CDR2 ANQGSEA. The CDR3 nucleotides read TGCAGCGCCGTCCCCACAGGAGCCTACGAGCAGTACTTC. It codes for CSAVPTGAYEQYF.

This clonotype came up many times. The chain joins TRBV15 to TRBJ2-3; either TRBD1 or TRBD2 may supply D (5 bases each). Trimming shortened V by 0 bases and J by 4 bases, and 11 bases separated the two germline ends. The CDR3 is 15 residues long. The germline CDR1 and CDR2 sequences are LNHNV and YYDKDF (reference sequence). CDR3 bases: TGTGCCACCAGCAGAGATCTGGGGGTGGCAGATACGCAGTATTTT. As protein: CATSRDLGVADTQYF.

Concerning this clonotype: This may be a read error, as it is one base from a much larger clone. This rearrangement joins TRBV7-9 to TRBJ1-4; D not resolved. Trimming took 8 bases from V and 4 from J, leaving 14 bases between them. The CDR3 spans 14 residues. Germline V gives CDR1 SEHNR, CDR2 FQNEAQ (reference sequence). CDR3 sequence: CASVDAGFNEKLFF. CDR3 nucleotides: TGTGCCAGCGTCGACGCAGGCTTTAATGAAAAACTGTTTTTT.

Ten or more counts support this clonotype. The genes are TRBV10-2 and TRBJ2-1, with unresolved D. CDR1 WSHSY and CDR2 SAAADI come from the germline V gene. The ends were cut back, 5 bases at V and 4 bases at J, with 21 bases in the middle. The CDR3 spans 17 residues. CDR3 sequence (DNA): TGCGCCAGCAGTTTGAAGCCCACCAGAAGCGTATACAATGAGCAGTTCTTC. Residues: CASSLKPTRSVYNEQFF.

This clonotype was observed at least ten times. The rearrangement uses TRBV6-2 or TRBV6-3 and TRBJ2-7; D may match TRBD1 or TRBD2 (5 bases each). Trimming removed 6 bases at V and 3 bases at J, with 18 bases between. The length of the CDR3 is 15 residues. CDR1 and CDR2 (germline): MNHEY, SVGEGT. The DNA of the CDR3 is TGTGCCAGCAGACACCTAGGGGACCTTAACTACGAGCAGTACTTC. Its translation is CASRHLGDLNYEQYF.

This clonotype came up many times. V is TRBV15 and J is TRBJ1-1; D gene ambiguous. CDR1 is LNHNV, CDR2 YYDKDF, per germline (reference sequence). V dropped 1 base and J dropped 1 base, with 10 bases sitting between them. This CDR3 spans 15 amino acids. DNA for the CDR3: TGTGCCACCAGCAGAGTAGCGAGGTGGAACACTGAAGCTTTCTTT. Translating it yields CATSRVARWNTEAFF.

There are many counts of this clonotype. V usage is TRBV4-3 and J usage is TRBJ2-6; D possibly corresponds to TRBD1 (6 bases). The length of the CDR3 is 16 residues. The germline V gene has CDR1 LGHNA and CDR2 YSLEER. The V and J ends lost 0 bases and 0 bases respectively, with 6 bases between them. The CDR3 DNA reads as TGCGCCAGCAGCCAAGACAGGGGCTCTGGGGCCAACGTCCTGACTTTC. Protein sequence: CASSQDRGSGANVLTF.

The chain carries TRBV7-2 and TRBJ2-1; 13 nucleotides line up with TRBD2. V was clipped by 6 bases and J by 8 bases; unmatched bases: 10. Germline CDR1 and CDR2: SGHTA and FQGNSA. The CDR3 is 16 amino acids. The CDR3 sequence is CASRGWTSGGRDEQFF. The CDR3 DNA sequence: TGTGCCAGCAGGGGCTGGACTAGCGGGGGCAGGGATGAGCAGTTCTTC. Full variable domain (rest looked up from reference TRBV7-2 and TRBJ2-1): GAGVSQSPSNKVTEKGKDVELRCDPISGHTALYWYRQSLGQGLEFLIYFQGNSAPDKSGLPSDRFSAERTGGSVSTLTIQRTQQEDSAVYLCASRGWTSGGRDEQFFGPGTRLTVL.

The rearrangement links TRBV27 to TRBJ2-3; unclear D gene. The germline gives CDR1 MNHEY, CDR2 SMNVEV (reference sequence). The CDR3 runs to 13 residues. V gave up 0 bases and J gave up 3 bases, with 4 bases separating them. CDR3 in amino acids: CASSLSLTDTQYF. The CDR3 DNA follows: TGTGCCAGCAGTTTATCCCTGACAGATACGCAGTATTTT.